The 15 T cell receptor beta chains below were found in one sample sequenced in a study of blood T cell repertoires in COVID-19. The data were produced by immunoSEQ multiplex PCR, yet TCRdb's version contains in-frame clones alone and is incomplete. The sample carries roughly 150,000 clones, 80% to 85% recorded once. The specimen sequenced was peripheral blood. The origin of the receptors is a human donor in a cohort sampled during active COVID-19.

In its sample, this clone was seen once. The chain uses TRBV5-6 and TRBJ1-2, with 8 bases matching TRBD1. Germline CDR1 reads SGHDT; CDR2 reads YYEEEE. There are 14 residues in the CDR3. The trim removed 4 bases at V and 4 bases at J, leaving 6 bases unmatched. CDR3 residues: CASSNPGQVYGYTF. The CDR3 nucleotides are TGTGCCAGCAGCAATCCGGGACAGGTCTATGGCTACACCTTC.

The gene calls are TRBV7-2 and TRBJ1-6; no clear D gene. The germline V gene encodes CDR1 SGHTA and CDR2 FQGNSA. V was shortened by 4 bases and J by 6 bases, with 10 bases between the two germline ends. CDR3 size: 14 residues. The CDR3 coding sequence is TGTGCCAGCAGCTCTCGACTGGGTAATTCACCCCTCCACTTT. Protein: CASSSRLGNSPLHF. Looking up the rest from reference TRBV7-2 and TRBJ1-6 gives the full variable domain: GAGVSQSPSNKVTEKGKDVELRCDPISGHTALYWYRQSLGQGLEFLIYFQGNSAPDKSGLPSDRFSAERTGGSVSTLTIQRTQQEDSAVYLCASSSRLGNSPLHFGNGTRLTVT.

This chain uses TRBV5-1 with TRBJ2-7; no definite D call. The length of the CDR3 is 13 residues. Germline CDR1 and CDR2: SGHRS and YFSETQ. Trimming cost V 4 bases and J 0 bases, with 8 bases left between them. The DNA for the CDR3 is TGCGCCAGCAGCATTCAGGACTCCTACGAGCAGTACTTC. Translating it yields CASSIQDSYEQYF.

The gene calls are TRBV19 and TRBJ2-4; a weak D match, TRBD1 (5 bases). This CDR3 has 12 amino acids. Germline-derived CDR1 and CDR2 are LNHDA and SQIVND (reference sequence). Trimming removed 5 bases from V and 5 bases from J, with 7 bases in between. The CDR3 DNA reads as TGTGCCAGTAGTTTCAGGGAAAACATTCAGTACTTC. Protein: CASSFRENIQYF.

The gene calls are TRBV15 and TRBJ2-3, with 11 nucleotides matching TRBD2. The CDR3 extends over 17 amino acids. The germline V gene encodes CDR1 LNHNV and CDR2 YYDKDF (reference sequence). Trimming cost V 0 bases and J 9 bases; bases outside gene matches: 11. This CDR3 reads CATSRDPSGGTTVTQYF. DNA of the CDR3: TGTGCCACCAGCAGAGACCCTAGCGGGGGGACGACGGTCACGCAGTATTTT.

This clone has just a few counts. The chain joins TRBV5-1 to TRBJ1-3; D is uncertain. Per the germline V gene, CDR1 is SGHRS and CDR2 is YFSETQ. V was trimmed by 5 bases and J by 0 bases, leaving 15 bases between them. The CDR3 runs 16 residues. The CDR3 here is CASRREEASSGNTIYF. The CDR3 DNA reads as TGCGCCAGCAGGCGCGAGGAGGCGAGCTCTGGAAACACCATATATTTT.

This clone appeared many times. The chain is built from TRBV3-1 (or the pseudogene TRBV3-2) and TRBJ1-6; D call uncertain. CDR1 is LGHDT, CDR2 YNNKEL, per germline (reference sequence). The CDR3 extends over 14 amino acids. Deletions cut 1 base from V and 7 bases from J, with 8 bases between. DNA of the CDR3: TGTGCCAGCAGCCAAGGCGGGCTGAATTCACCCCTCCACTTT. Translating gives CASSQGGLNSPLHF.

This chain uses TRBV10-3 with TRBJ2-2, with 14 bases identical to TRBD2. The CDR3 is 17 residues long. J gave up 0 bases and V 4 bases, and 1 base lay outside the gene matches. Germline-derived CDR1 and CDR2 are ENHRY and SYGVKD. CDR3 nucleotide sequence: TGTGCCATCAGTGGGACTAGCGGGGGGACGAACACCGGGGAGCTGTTTTTT. This gives the protein CAISGTSGGTNTGELFF.

This chain uses TRBV4-1 with TRBJ1-2, with D tentatively TRBD1 (5 bases). V was clipped by 1 base and J by 4 bases, with 10 bases between them. Per the germline V gene, CDR1 is MGHRA and CDR2 is YSYEKL. There are 14 residues in the CDR3. DNA of the CDR3: TGCGCCAGCAGCCAAGCGGGGGGGATCTATGGCTACACCTTC. Translation gives CASSQAGGIYGYTF.

This clone was counted once. This chain uses TRBV2 with TRBJ1-6; 7 bases agree with TRBD1. The length of the CDR3 is 15 residues. V lost 8 bases and J lost 9; bases outside the gene matches: 13. Germline loops: CDR1 SNHLY, CDR2 FYNNEI. DNA of the CDR3: TGTGCCAGCGGGGAAGTAGGGACAGCCAGTTCACCCCTCCACTTT. Translated, it gives CASGEVGTASSPLHF.

This chain uses TRBV27 with TRBJ1-4; D uncertain. V shed 2 bases and J shed 3 bases, with 10 bases lying between them. The CDR3 spans 15 residues. Germline assignment: CDR1 MNHEY and CDR2 SMNVEV (reference sequence). CDR3 nucleotides: TGTGCCAGCAGTTTAGCGGGAGCCTCTAATGAAAAACTGTTTTTT. Amino acid sequence: CASSLAGASNEKLFF.

The J gene is TRBJ2-7, the V gene TRBV20-1, with D maybe TRBD1 (7 bases). The V end was cut by 3 bases, the J end by 3 bases, with 18 bases between. Germline CDR1 DFQATT, CDR2 SNEGSKA (reference sequence). The CDR3 covers 15 residues. For the CDR3, the DNA is TGCAGTGCTAGTTCGGAACAGGGGAGGCTCTACGAGCAGTACTTC. Translated: CSASSEQGRLYEQYF.

The CDR3 DNA is TGTGCCAGCAGCCACGCCAGGACAGGGGAATCTGGAAACACCATATATTTT. It translates to CASSHARTGESGNTIYF. V gene TRBV7-2 combines with J gene TRBJ1-3; 9 bases line up with TRBD1. Germline assignment: CDR1 SGHTA and CDR2 FQGNSA. With V trimmed by 5 bases and J by 1 base, 9 bases remained unmatched. The CDR3 loop spans 17 amino acids.

The rearrangement links TRBV6-5 to TRBJ1-2, with D uncertain. V lost 5 bases and J lost 5, with 18 bases in between. CDR1 and CDR2 (germline): MNHEY, SVGAGI. This CDR3 region has 15 residues. The DNA of the CDR3 is TGTGCCAGCAGTACCATGGGCGGGGATTCTTATGGCTACACCTTC. Amino acids: CASSTMGGDSYGYTF.

This sequence joins TRBV19 and TRBJ2-3; 9 bases line up with TRBD2. V shed 4 bases, J shed 0 bases, and the junction held 8 bases outside the gene matches. Per germline, CDR1 LNHDA and CDR2 SQIVND (reference sequence). This CDR3 is built from 17 residues. The CDR3 spells CASSTVAGVPSTDTQYF. For the CDR3, the DNA is TGTGCCAGTAGTACGGTAGCGGGGGTCCCTAGCACAGATACGCAGTATTTT.